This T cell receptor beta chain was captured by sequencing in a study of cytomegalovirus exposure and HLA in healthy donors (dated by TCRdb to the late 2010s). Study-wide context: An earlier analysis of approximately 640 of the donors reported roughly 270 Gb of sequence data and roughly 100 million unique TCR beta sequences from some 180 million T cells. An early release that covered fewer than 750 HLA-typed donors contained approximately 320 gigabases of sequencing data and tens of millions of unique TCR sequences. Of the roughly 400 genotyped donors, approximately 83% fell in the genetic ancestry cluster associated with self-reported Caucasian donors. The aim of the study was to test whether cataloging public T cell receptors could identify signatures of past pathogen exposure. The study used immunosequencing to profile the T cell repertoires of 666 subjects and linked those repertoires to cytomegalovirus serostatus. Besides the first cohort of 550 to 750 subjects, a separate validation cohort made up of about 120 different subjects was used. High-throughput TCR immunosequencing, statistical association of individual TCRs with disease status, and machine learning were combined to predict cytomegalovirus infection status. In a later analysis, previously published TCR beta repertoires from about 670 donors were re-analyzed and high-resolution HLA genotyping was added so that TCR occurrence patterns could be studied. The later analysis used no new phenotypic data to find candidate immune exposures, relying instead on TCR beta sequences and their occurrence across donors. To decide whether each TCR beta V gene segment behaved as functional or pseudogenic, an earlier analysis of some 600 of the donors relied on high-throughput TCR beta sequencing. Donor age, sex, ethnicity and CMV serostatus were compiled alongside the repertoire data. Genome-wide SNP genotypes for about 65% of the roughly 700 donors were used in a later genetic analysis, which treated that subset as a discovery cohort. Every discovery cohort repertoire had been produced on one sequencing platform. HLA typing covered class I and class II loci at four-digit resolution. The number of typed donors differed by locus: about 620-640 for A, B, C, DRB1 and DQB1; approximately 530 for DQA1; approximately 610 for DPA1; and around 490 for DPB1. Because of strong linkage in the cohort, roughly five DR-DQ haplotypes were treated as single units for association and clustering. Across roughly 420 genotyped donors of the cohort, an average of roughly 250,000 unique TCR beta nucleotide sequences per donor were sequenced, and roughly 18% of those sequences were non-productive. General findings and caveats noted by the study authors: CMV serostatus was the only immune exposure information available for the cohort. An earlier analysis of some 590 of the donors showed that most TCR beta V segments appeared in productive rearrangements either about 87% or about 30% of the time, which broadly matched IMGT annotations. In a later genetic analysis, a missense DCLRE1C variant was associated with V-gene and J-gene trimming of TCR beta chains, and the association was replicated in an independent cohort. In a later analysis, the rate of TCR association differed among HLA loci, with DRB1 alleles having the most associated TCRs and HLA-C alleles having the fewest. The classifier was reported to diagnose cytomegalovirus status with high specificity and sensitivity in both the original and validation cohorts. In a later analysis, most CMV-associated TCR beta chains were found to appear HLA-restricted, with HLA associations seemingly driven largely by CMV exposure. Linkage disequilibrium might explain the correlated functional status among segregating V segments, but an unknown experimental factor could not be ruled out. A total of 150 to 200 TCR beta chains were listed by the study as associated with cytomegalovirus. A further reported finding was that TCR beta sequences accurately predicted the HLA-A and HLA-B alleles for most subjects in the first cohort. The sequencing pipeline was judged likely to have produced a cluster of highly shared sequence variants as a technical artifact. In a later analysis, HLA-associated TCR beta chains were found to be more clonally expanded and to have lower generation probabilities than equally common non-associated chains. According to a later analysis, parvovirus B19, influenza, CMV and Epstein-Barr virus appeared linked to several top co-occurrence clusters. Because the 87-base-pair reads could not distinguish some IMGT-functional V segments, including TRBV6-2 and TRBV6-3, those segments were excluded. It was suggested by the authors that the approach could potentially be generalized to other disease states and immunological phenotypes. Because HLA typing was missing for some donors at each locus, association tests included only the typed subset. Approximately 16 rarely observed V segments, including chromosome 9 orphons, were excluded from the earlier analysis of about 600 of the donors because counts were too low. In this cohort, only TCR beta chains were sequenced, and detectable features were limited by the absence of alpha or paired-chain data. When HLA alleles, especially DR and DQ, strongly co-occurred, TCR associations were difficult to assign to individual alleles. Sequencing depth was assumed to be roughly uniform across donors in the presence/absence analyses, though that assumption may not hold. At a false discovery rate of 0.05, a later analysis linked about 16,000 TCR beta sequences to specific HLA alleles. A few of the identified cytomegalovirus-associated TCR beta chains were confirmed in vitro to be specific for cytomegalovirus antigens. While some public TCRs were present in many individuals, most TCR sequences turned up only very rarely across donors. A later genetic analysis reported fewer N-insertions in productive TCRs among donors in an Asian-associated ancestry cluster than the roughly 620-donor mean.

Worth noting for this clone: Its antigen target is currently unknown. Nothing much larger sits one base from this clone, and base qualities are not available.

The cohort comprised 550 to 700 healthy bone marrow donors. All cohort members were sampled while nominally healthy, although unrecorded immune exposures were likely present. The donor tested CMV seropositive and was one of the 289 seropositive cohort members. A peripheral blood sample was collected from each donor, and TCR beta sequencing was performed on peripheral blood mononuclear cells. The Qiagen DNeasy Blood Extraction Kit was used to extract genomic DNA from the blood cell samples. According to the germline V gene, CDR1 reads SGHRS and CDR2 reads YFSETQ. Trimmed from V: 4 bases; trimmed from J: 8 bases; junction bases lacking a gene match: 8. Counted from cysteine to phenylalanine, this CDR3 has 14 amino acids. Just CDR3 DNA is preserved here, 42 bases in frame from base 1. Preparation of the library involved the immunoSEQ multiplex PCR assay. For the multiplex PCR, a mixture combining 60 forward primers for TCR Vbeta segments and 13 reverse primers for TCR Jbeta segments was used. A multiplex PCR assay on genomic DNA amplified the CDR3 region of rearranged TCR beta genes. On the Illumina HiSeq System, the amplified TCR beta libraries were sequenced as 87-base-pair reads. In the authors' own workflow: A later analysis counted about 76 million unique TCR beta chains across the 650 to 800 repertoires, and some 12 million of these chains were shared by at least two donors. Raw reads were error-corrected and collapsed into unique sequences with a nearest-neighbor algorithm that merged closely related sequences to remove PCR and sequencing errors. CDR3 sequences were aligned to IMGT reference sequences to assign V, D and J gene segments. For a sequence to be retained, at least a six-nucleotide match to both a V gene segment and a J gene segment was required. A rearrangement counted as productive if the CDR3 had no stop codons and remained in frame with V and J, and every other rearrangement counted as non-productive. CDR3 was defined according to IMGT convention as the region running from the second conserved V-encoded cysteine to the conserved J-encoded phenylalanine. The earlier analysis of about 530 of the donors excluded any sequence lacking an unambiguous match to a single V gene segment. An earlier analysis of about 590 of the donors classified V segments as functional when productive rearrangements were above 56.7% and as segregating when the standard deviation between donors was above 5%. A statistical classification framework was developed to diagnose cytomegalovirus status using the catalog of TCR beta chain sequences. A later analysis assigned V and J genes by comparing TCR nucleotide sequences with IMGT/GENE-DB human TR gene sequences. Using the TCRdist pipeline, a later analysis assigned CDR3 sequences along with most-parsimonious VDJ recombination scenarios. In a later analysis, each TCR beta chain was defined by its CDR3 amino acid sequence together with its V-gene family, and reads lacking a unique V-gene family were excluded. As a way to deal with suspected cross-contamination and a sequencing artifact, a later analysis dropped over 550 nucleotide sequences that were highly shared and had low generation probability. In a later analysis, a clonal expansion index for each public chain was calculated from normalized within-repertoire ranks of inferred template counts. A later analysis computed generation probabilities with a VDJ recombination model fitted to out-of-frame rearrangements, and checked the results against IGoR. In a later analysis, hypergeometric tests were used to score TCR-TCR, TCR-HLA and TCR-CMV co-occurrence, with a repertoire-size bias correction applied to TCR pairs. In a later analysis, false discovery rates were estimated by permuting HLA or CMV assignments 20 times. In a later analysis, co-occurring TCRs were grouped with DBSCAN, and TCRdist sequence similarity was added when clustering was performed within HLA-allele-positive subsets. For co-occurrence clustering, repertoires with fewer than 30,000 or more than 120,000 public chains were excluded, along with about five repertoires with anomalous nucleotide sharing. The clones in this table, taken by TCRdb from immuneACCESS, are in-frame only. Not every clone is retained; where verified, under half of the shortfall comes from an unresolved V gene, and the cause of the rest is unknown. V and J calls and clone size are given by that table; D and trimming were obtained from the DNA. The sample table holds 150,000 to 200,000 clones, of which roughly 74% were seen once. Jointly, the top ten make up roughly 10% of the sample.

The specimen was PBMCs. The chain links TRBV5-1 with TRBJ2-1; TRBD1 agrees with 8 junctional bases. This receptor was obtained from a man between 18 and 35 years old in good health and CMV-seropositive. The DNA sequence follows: TGCGCCAGCAGCGCCGGGACAGGAGGCGATGAGCAGTTCTTC. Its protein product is CASSAGTGGDEQFF.